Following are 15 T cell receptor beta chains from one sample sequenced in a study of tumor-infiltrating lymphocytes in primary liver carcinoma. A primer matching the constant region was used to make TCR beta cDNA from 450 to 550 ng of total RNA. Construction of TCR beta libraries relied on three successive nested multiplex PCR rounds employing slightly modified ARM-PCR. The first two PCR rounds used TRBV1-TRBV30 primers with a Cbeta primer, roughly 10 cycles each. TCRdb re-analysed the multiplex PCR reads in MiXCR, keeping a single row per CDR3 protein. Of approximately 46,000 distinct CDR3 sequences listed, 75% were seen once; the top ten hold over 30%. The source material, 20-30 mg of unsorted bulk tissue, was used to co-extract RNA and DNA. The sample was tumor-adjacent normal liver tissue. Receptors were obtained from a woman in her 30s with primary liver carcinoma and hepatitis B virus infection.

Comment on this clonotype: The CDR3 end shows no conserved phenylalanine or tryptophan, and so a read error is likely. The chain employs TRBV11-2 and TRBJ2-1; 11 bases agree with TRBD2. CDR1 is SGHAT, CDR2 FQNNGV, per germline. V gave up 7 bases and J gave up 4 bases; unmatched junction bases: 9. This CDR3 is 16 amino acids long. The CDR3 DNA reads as TGTGCCAGCAACACCTCTCTAGCGGGAGGATACAATGAGCAGTTCATT. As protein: CASNTSLAGGYNEQFI.

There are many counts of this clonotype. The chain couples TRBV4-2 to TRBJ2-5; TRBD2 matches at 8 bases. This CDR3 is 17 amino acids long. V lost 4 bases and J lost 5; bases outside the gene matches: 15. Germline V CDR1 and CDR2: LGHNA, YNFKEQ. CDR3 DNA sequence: TGTGCCAGCAGCCGAAACGCGGGAGGAGGGGGGGCTGAGACCCAGTACTTC. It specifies CASSRNAGGGGAETQYF.

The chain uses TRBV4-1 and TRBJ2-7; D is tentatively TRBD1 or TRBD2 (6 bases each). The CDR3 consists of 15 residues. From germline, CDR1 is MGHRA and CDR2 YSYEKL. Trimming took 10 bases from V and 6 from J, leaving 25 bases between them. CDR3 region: CAIGQGRGGRGEQYF. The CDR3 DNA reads TGCGCCATCGGCCAGGGGAGAGGAGGGAGAGGCGAGCAGTACTTC.

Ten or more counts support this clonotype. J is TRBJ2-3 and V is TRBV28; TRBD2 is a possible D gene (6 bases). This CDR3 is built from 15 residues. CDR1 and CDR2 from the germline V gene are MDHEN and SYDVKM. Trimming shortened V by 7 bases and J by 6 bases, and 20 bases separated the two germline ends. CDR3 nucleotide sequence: TGTGCCAGCAAGTATGTAGCGGACCTCTTCGATACGCAGTATTTT. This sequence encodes CASKYVADLFDTQYF.

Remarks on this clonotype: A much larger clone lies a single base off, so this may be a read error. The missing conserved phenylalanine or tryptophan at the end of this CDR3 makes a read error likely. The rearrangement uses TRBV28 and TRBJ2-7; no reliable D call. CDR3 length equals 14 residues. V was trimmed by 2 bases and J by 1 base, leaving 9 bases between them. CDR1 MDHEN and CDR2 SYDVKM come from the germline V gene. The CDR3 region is CASSLRAGSYEQYL. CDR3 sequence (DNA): TGTGCCAGCAGTTTACGCGCAGGTTCCTACGAGCAGTACTTG.

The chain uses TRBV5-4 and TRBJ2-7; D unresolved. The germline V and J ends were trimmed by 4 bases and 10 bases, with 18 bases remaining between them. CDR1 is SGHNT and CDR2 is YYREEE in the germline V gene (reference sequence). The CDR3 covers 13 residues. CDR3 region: CASSVHSSYEQYF. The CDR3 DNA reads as TGTGCCAGCAGCGTTCATAGTTCCTATGAACAGTACTTC.

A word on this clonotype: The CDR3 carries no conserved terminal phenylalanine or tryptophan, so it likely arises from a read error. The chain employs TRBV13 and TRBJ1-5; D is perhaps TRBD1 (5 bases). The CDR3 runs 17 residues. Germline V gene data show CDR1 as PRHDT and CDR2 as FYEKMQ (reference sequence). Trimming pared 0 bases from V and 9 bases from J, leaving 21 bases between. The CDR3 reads CASSLGRLGALGRPQHS. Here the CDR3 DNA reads TGTGCCAGCAGCTTAGGCAGGTTAGGGGCGCTTGGTCGGCCCCAGCATTCT.

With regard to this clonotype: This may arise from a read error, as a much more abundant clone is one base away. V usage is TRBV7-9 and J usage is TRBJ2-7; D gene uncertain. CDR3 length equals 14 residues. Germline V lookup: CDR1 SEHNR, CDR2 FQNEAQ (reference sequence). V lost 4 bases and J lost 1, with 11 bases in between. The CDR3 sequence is CASSSNPDSYEQYF. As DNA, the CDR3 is TGTGCCAGCAGCTCAAATCCGGATTCCTACGAGCAGTACTTC. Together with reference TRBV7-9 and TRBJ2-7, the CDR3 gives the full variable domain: DTGVSQNPRHKITKRGQNVTFRCDPISEHNRLYWYRQTLGQGPEFLTYFQNEAQLEKSRLLSDRFSAERPKGSFSTLEIQRTEQGDSAMYLCASSSNPDSYEQYFGPGTRLTVT.

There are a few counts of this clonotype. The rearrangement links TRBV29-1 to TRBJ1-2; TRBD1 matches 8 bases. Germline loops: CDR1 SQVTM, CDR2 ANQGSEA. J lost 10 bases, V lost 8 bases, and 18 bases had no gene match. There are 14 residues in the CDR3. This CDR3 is CSSLTGGPPSVYTF. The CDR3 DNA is TGCAGCAGCTTAACAGGGGGTCCTCCCAGTGTCTACACCTTC.

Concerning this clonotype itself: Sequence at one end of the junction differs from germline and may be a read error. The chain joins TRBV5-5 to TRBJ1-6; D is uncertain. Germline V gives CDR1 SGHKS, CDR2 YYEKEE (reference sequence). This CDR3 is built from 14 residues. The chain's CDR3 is CASSSDVSNSPLHF. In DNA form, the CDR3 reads TGTGCCAGCAGCTCGGACGTCAGTAATTCACCCCTTCACTTT.

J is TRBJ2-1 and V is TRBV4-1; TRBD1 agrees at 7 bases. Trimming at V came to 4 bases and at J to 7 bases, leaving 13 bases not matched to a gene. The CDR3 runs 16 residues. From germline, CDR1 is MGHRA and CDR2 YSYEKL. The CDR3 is CASSLDPGQGENEQFF. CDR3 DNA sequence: TGCGCCAGCAGCCTAGATCCGGGGCAGGGGGAGAATGAGCAGTTCTTC.

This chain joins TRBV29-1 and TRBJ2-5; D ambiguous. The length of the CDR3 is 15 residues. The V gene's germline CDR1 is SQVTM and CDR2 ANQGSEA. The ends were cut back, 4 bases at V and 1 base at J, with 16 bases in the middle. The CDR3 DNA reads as TGCAGCGTTGCGTACGGACGGAGTTTCCAAGAGACCCAGTACTTC. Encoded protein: CSVAYGRSFQETQYF.

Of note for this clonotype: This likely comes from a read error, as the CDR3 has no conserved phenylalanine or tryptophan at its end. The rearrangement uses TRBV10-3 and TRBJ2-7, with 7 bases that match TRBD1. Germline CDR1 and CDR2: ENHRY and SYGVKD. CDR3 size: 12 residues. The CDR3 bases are TGTGTCAGCCGGGACAGTAAGTACGAGCAGTACTCC. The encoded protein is CVSRDSKYEQYS.

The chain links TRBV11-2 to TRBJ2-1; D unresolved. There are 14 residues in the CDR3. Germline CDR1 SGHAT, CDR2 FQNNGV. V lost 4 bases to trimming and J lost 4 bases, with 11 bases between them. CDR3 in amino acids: CASSWQAPYNEQFF. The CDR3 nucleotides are TGTGCCAGCAGCTGGCAGGCCCCATACAATGAGCAGTTCTTC.

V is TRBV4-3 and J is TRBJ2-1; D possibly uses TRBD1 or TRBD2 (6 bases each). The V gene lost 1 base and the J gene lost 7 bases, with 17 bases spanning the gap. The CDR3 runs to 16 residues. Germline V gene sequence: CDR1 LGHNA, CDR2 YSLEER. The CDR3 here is CASSQGVGGSTNEQFF. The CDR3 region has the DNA TGCGCCAGCAGCCAAGGAGTGGGGGGCAGCACAAATGAGCAGTTCTTC.